The rows below give T cell receptor beta chains drawn from one sample of a study of T cell repertoires in cytomegalovirus infection. These receptors' targets are unknown. TCRdb ran MiXCR on the reads and lists one entry per CDR3 protein. The repertoire holds hundreds of thousands of distinct CDR3 sequences, with 33% as singletons. Sequenced here: cultured PBMCs, sampled from culture after CMV antigen stimulation. All receptors come from a human donor in good health (CMV status not recorded). Some clones in this sample may be carry-over from other donors' samples. Each CDR3 is given with its conserved first and last residue. D genes are given only for firm matches.

>TRBJ1-2|.|13|TRBV12-3/TRBV12-4
CASSRPPNYGYTF
>TRBJ1-1|.|12|TRBV3-1
CASSQERGDAFF
>TRBJ1-6|.|12|TRBV7-2
CASSPANSPLHF
>TRBJ2-3|TRBD2|16|TRBV7-2
CASSLAGGHYTDTQYF
>TRBJ2-2|.|15|TRBV7-6
CASSFRSVNTGELFF
>TRBJ2-5|.|16|TRBV7-8
CASSLRRQGLGKTQYF
>TRBJ2-5|TRBD1|16|TRBV18
CASSQTMSGTGGAQYF
>TRBJ2-3|TRBD2|18|TRBV20-1
CSARDIGWRAGDIDTQYF
>TRBJ2-5|.|15|TRBV7-2
CASRDGQLGKETQYF
>TRBJ2-3|TRBD2|15|TRBV5-1
CASSLDSGRADTQYF
>TRBJ2-1|TRBD2|14|TRBV7-6
CASSLILAGVEQFF
>TRBJ2-3|TRBD2|15|TRBV9
CASSHSSGGTDTQYF
>TRBJ1-1|.|11|TRBV7-2
CASSPRGEAFF